The 23 T cell receptor beta chains below all came from one sample that was sequenced in a study of immune evolution from preneoplasia to lung adenocarcinoma. Profiling relied on immunoSEQ multiplex PCR, and the TCRdb table lists in-frame clones only, not all of them. The repertoire has about 16,000 clones, 75% to 90% of them found once; the top ten carry 2.5% to 3%. Sequencing used FFPE invasive lung adenocarcinoma tissue. These receptors all come from a person aged 70 to 85 with invasive lung adenocarcinoma.

The chain combines TRBV15 with TRBJ1-5; D unresolved. The V and J ends lost 5 bases and 3 bases respectively, with 14 bases between them. The CDR3 is 15 residues long. Germline V gene sequence: CDR1 LNHNV, CDR2 YYDKDF (reference sequence). The CDR3 DNA reads as TGTGCCACCAGCTATAGGAGAGGGAACAATCAGCCCCAGCATTTT. Encoded protein: CATSYRRGNNQPQHF.

V gene TRBV21-1 combines with J gene TRBJ2-7. TRBV21-1 is flagged as a pseudogene. CDR3 length equals 14 residues. CDR3 in amino acids: CASSKEGDSGEQYF. The CDR3 bases are TGTGCCAGCAGCAAGGAGGGGGACTCGGGCGAGCAGTACTTC.

The chain recombines TRBV10-2 with TRBJ1-1, with TRBD1 matching over 7 bases. Germline assignment: CDR1 WSHSY and CDR2 SAAADI. The CDR3 has 12 amino acids. After removal of 8 bases from V and 1 base from J, the junction contained 1 base not matched to a gene. This CDR3 reads CASGTENTEAFF. As DNA, the CDR3 is TGCGCCAGCGGGACAGAGAACACTGAAGCTTTCTTT.

V and J are TRBV5-8 and TRBJ1-1, with D unresolved. Per the germline V gene, CDR1 is SGHTS and CDR2 is YDEGEE. This CDR3 is 13 amino acids long. Trimming removed 0 bases at V and 1 base at J, with 4 bases between. The CDR3 protein is CASSLVRNTEAFF. The CDR3 DNA reads TGTGCCAGCAGCTTGGTCAGGAACACTGAAGCTTTCTTT.

About this clone itself: At one of its ends the junction is not consistent with the germline gene, which may arise from a read error. The rearrangement links TRBV7-7 to TRBJ1-4; D not resolved. CDR3 length: 11 amino acids. The germline gives CDR1 SSHAT, CDR2 FNYEAQ (reference sequence). The CDR3: CASSLLEKLFF. CDR3 coding DNA: TGTGCTAGCAGCTTATTAGAAAAACTGTTTTTT.

The chain links TRBV11-1 to TRBJ2-2; D is ambiguous. Germline loops: CDR1 SGHAT, CDR2 FQDESV (reference sequence). CDR3 length: 13 residues. V lost 1 base and J lost 5, with 5 bases in between. The CDR3 nucleotides are TGTGCCAGCAGCTTAGTTCGAACCGGGGAGCTGTTTTTT. The encoded protein is CASSLVRTGELFF.

The rearrangement joins TRBV4-1 to TRBJ1-5; D ambiguous. The germline V and J ends were trimmed by 0 bases and 6 bases, with 15 bases remaining between them. Germline V gene data show CDR1 as MGHRA and CDR2 as YSYEKL. This CDR3 comprises 16 residues. The CDR3 here is CASSQDGIEVGQPQHF. As DNA, the CDR3 is TGCGCCAGCAGCCAAGATGGAATAGAGGTGGGTCAGCCCCAGCATTTT.

CDR3 coding DNA: TGTGCCAGCAGTGGCTGGACCGGGACTAGCTACCTCAATGAGCAGTTCTTC. Its translation: CASSGWTGTSYLNEQFF. The rearrangement links TRBV27 to TRBJ2-1; 9 bases line up with TRBD2. The CDR3 length is 17 residues. V lost 5 bases, J lost 6 bases, and 14 bases stayed unmatched. From germline, CDR1 is MNHEY and CDR2 SMNVEV (reference sequence).

This chain links TRBV7-2 with TRBJ1-5, with D possibly being TRBD1 (5 bases). Between the trimmed V and J ends, which lost 1 base and 1 base, there was a span of 14 bases. Germline CDR1 SGHTA, CDR2 FQGNSA. This CDR3 spans 17 amino acids. The CDR3 DNA reads TGTGCCAGCAGCTTAGTCGGGGGGACGGGCAGCAATCAGCCCCAGCATTTT. Amino acid sequence: CASSLVGGTGSNQPQHF. The full variable domain, rest sourced from reference TRBV7-2 and TRBJ1-5, is GAGVSQSPSNKVTEKGKDVELRCDPISGHTALYWYRQSLGQGLEFLIYFQGNSAPDKSGLPSDRFSAERTGGSVSTLTIQRTQQEDSAVYLCASSLVGGTGSNQPQHFGDGTRLSIL.

CDR3 DNA: TGCGCCAGCAGCCCGCAGGGTAGCACAGATACGCAGTATTTT. This codes for CASSPQGSTDTQYF. The chain has TRBV5-1 and TRBJ2-3; D perhaps matches TRBD1 (5 bases). Germline V gives CDR1 SGHRS, CDR2 YFSETQ. The CDR3 spans 14 residues. The germline V and J ends were trimmed by 4 bases and 0 bases, with 9 bases remaining between them.

This chain links TRBV9 with TRBJ2-6; 7 nucleotides line up with TRBD1. Per the germline V gene, CDR1 is SGDLS and CDR2 is YYNGEE. CDR3 length equals 17 residues. V gave up 4 bases and J gave up 0 bases; unmatched junction bases: 7. Here the CDR3 DNA reads TGTGCCAGCAGCATGACAGGGACCGTCTCTGGGGCCAACGTCCTGACTTTC. Translating gives CASSMTGTVSGANVLTF.

The V gene is TRBV29-1, the J gene TRBJ1-4, with 8 nucleotides matching TRBD1. The CDR3 has 15 residues. Germline CDR1 SQVTM, CDR2 ANQGSEA. V shed 5 bases and J 8 bases; nucleotides not matched to a gene: 13. The CDR3 loop is CSVLKAGTGGEKLFF. The DNA of the CDR3 is TGCAGCGTTCTGAAGGCGGGGACAGGAGGGGAAAAACTGTTTTTT.

The CDR3, as DNA: TGTGCCAGCAGTTCGGGACAGGGAGGGGAAAAACTGTTTTTT. Translating it yields CASSSGQGGEKLFF. The rearrangement links TRBV28 to TRBJ1-4; 9 bases are a match to TRBD1. V gave up 4 bases and J gave up 8 bases; unmatched junction bases: 5. The CDR3 extends over 14 amino acids. The germline V gene encodes CDR1 MDHEN and CDR2 SYDVKM. Full variable domain (rest looked up from reference TRBV28 and TRBJ1-4): DVKVTQSSRYLVKRTGEKVFLECVQDMDHENMFWYRQDPGLGLRLIYFSYDVKMKEKGDIPEGYSVSREKKERFSLILESASTNQTSMYLCASSSGQGGEKLFFGSGTQLSVL.

The chain links TRBV27 to TRBJ2-7; 8 positions agree with TRBD1. Germline CDR1 is MNHEY and CDR2 is SMNVEV (reference sequence). CDR3 length equals 12 residues. Trimming cost V 6 bases and J 4 bases; bases outside gene matches: 2. CDR3 coding DNA: TGTGCCAGCAGCCACAGGGGGTACGAGCAGTACTTC. Its protein product is CASSHRGYEQYF.

The rearrangement joins TRBV10-2 to TRBJ1-2, with D possibly TRBD1 on 6 matching bases. Deletions cut 2 bases from V and 4 bases from J, with 8 bases between. Germline CDR1 and CDR2: WSHSY and SAAADI. The CDR3 has 13 amino acids. The CDR3 here is CASSEQGGYGYTF. The CDR3 DNA sequence: TGCGCCAGCAGTGAGCAAGGGGGCTATGGCTACACCTTC.

This chain uses TRBV28 with TRBJ1-5; unclear D gene. Trimming pared 8 bases from V and 0 bases from J, leaving 14 bases between. The CDR3 covers 15 residues. Per the germline V gene, CDR1 is MDHEN and CDR2 is SYDVKM. CDR3 loop: CASGSSGYSNQPQHF. CDR3 coding DNA: TGTGCCAGCGGATCCTCAGGATATAGCAATCAGCCCCAGCATTTT.

V gene TRBV21-1 combines with J gene TRBJ2-7. TRBV21-1 is shown as a pseudogene. The CDR3 extends over 10 amino acids. CDR3 DNA: TGTGCCAGCAGCAAAGTCCAGCAGTACTTC. Translating it yields CASSKVQQYF.

The sample holds one count of this clone. This chain joins TRBV2 and TRBJ1-1; 7 nucleotides match TRBD1. Germline CDR1 is SNHLY and CDR2 is FYNNEI. CDR3 length: 13 amino acids. The J segment lost 5 bases and the V segment lost 4 bases, leaving 4 bases of the junction unmatched. In nucleotides, the CDR3 is TGTGCCAGCAGTGCACAGGGGTGGACTGAAGCTTTCTTT. It specifies CASSAQGWTEAFF.

The gene calls are TRBV7-9 and TRBJ2-4, with D tentatively TRBD1 (6 bases). CDR1 SEHNR and CDR2 FQNEAQ come from the germline V gene (reference sequence). V gave up 3 bases and J gave up 1 base, with 16 bases separating them. The CDR3 is made up of 17 amino acids. DNA of the CDR3: TGTGCCAGCAGCTTTACAGGGTTGGAGTGGGCCAAAAACATTCAGTACTTC. This gives the protein CASSFTGLEWAKNIQYF.

This clone was recorded once. This chain connects TRBV7-6 to TRBJ1-2, with a tentative D call TRBD1 (6 bases). V dropped 6 bases and J dropped 8 bases, with 19 bases sitting between them. This CDR3 spans 14 amino acids. CDR1 is SGHVS and CDR2 is FNYEAQ in the germline V gene. CDR3 region: CASSHETGIEGYTF. The CDR3 coding sequence is TGTGCCAGCAGTCACGAAACAGGGATCGAGGGCTACACCTTC.

The rearrangement uses TRBV28 and TRBJ2-2; 8 positions agree with TRBD1. Trimming removed 7 bases from V and 7 bases from J; junction bases left unmatched: 8. Germline V gene sequence: CDR1 MDHEN, CDR2 SYDVKM. This CDR3 has 14 residues. CDR3 loop: CASMTGVRDGELFF. CDR3 nucleotide sequence: TGTGCCAGCATGACAGGGGTGAGGGACGGGGAGCTGTTTTTT. Looking up the rest from reference TRBV28 and TRBJ2-2 gives the full variable domain: DVKVTQSSRYLVKRTGEKVFLECVQDMDHENMFWYRQDPGLGLRLIYFSYDVKMKEKGDIPEGYSVSREKKERFSLILESASTNQTSMYLCASMTGVRDGELFFGEGSRLTVL.

The CDR3 DNA reads TGTGCCAGCAGCGTGGGACGGAACTACGAGCAGTACTTC. It encodes CASSVGRNYEQYF. This rearrangement joins TRBV11-1 to TRBJ2-7, with D perhaps being TRBD1 or TRBD2 (5 bases each). V was clipped by 5 bases and J by 3 bases, with 11 bases between them. The CDR3 is 13 residues long. Germline CDR1 reads SGHAT; CDR2 reads FQDESV (reference sequence). The full variable domain, rest sourced from reference TRBV11-1 and TRBJ2-7, is EAEVAQSPRYKITEKSQAVAFWCDPISGHATLYWYRQILGQGPELLVQFQDESVVDDSQLPKDRFSAERLKGVDSTLKIQPAELGDSAMYLCASSVGRNYEQYFGPGTRLTVT.

The chain uses TRBV18 and TRBJ2-3; D is possibly TRBD1 (5 bases). CDR1 is KGHSH and CDR2 is LQKENI in the germline V gene. This CDR3 comprises 15 residues. Trimming left V 8 bases short and J 5 bases short, with 20 bases between. CDR3 protein: CASPGHLSSGDTQYF. The CDR3 region has the DNA TGTGCCAGCCCTGGACATCTCAGTTCGGGAGATACGCAGTATTTT.